This TCR beta chain was captured in a study of T-cell memory formation after mild COVID-19. Each CDR3 protein is one row after TCRdb ran MiXCR on the 5' RACE reads. Among roughly 310,000 distinct CDR3 sequences listed, more than 15% were seen once. CDR3 size: 14 residues. CDR1 is LGHNA and CDR2 is YSLEER in the germline V gene. Trimming removed 0 bases at V and 5 bases at J, with 10 bases between. The sequence was collected from a young man who had mild COVID-19 (a few samples of this study predate the infection). Cell type and time point are not known. The specimen was PBMCs or a T cell subset sorted from them (not recorded which). V gene TRBV4-3 combines with J gene TRBJ2-5; TRBD1 or TRBD2 may be the D gene (5 bases each). The CDR3 reads CASSQDRWGETQYF. CDR3 nucleotides: TGCGCCAGCAGCCAAGACCGGTGGGGGGAGACCCAGTACTTC.